The present TCR beta chain was sequenced within a study of T-cell memory formation after mild COVID-19. Whole-study results and caveats: While clones contracting from day 15 to 85 were balanced between CD4 and CD8, later expanders leaned CD4+. Among CD4+ contracting clones, most were CM and EM, and CD8+ ones EMRA. Cross-reactive memory appears to have joined, as suggested by some responding clones showing up in pre-infection memory.

Constant-segment primers served in 5'RACE that generated TCR alpha and TCR beta cDNA libraries bearing sample barcodes and UMIs. TCRdb passed the 5' RACE reads through MiXCR, listing each CDR3 protein once. The profile shows 250,000 to 350,000 distinct CDR3 sequences, 16% of them singletons. This clonotype has more than one count but fewer than ten. Its antigen is currently unknown. The CDR3 totals 13 residues. Germline CDR1 reads SGHRS; CDR2 reads YFSETQ. J gave up 7 bases and V 4 bases, and 2 bases lay outside the gene matches. This receptor was obtained from a man younger than 35 who had mild COVID-19 (a few samples of this study predate the infection). Cell type and time point are not known. This rearrangement joins TRBV5-1 to TRBJ1-5, with 10 nucleotides matching TRBD1. The sample consisted of PBMCs or a T cell subset sorted from them (not recorded which). This CDR3 is CASSMDRGQPQHF. The DNA of the CDR3 is TGCGCCAGCAGCATGGACAGGGGGCAGCCCCAGCATTTT.